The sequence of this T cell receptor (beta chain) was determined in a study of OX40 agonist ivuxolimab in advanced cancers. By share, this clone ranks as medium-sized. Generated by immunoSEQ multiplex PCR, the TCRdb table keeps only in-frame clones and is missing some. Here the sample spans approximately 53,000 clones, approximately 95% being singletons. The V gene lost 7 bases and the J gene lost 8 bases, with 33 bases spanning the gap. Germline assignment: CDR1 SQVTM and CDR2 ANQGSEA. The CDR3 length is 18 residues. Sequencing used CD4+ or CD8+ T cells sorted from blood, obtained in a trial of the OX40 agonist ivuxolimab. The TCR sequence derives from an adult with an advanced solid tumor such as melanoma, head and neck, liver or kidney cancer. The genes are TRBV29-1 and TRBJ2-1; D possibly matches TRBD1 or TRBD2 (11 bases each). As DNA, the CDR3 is TGCAGCGGGAAGGGACAGGGGGATAGCGGGAGGGCCGCGTATGAGCAGTTCTTC. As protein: CSGKGQGDSGRAAYEQFF.